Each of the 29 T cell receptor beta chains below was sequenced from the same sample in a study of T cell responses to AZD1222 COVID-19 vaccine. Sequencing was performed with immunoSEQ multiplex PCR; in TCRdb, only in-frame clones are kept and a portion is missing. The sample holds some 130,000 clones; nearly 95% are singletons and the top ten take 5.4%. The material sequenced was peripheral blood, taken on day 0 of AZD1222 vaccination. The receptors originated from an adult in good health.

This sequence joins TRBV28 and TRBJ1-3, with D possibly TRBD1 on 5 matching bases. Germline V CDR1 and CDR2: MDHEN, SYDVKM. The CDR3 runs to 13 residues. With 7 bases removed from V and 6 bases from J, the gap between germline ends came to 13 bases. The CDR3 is CASTTQGSNTIYF. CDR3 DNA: TGTGCCAGCACCACCCAGGGCTCAAACACCATATATTTT. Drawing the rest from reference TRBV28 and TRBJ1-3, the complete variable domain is DVKVTQSSRYLVKRTGEKVFLECVQDMDHENMFWYRQDPGLGLRLIYFSYDVKMKEKGDIPEGYSVSREKKERFSLILESASTNQTSMYLCASTTQGSNTIYFGEGSWLTVV.

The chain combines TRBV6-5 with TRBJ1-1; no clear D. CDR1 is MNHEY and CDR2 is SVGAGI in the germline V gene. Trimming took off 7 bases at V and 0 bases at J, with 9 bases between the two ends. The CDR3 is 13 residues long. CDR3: CASTRTMNTEAFF. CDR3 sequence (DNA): TGTGCCAGCACGAGGACGATGAACACTGAAGCTTTCTTT.

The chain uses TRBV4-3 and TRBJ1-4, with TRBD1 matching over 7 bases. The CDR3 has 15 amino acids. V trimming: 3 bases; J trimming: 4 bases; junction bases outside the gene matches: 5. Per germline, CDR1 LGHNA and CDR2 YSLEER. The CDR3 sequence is CASSQTGTSNEKLFF. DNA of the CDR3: TGCGCCAGCAGCCAGACAGGGACTAGTAATGAAAAACTGTTTTTT.

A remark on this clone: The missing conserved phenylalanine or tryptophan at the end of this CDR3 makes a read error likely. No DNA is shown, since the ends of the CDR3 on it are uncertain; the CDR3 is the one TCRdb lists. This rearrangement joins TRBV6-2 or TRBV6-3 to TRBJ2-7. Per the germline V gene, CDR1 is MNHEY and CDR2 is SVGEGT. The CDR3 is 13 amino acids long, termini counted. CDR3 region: CASSYSRPSDVSL.

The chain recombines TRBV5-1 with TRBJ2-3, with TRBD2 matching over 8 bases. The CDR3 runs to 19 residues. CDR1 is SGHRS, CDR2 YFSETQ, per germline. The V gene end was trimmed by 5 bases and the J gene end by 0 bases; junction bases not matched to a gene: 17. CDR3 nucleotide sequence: TGCGCCAGCAGTTACGCGTCTGGGACTAGTCGGTCCAGCACAGATACGCAGTATTTT. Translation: CASSYASGTSRSSTDTQYF.

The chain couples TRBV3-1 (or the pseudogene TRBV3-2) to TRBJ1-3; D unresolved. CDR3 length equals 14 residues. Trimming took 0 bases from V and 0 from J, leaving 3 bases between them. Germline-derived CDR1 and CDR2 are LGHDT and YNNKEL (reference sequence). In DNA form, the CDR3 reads TGTGCCAGCAGCCAAGACCACTCTGGAAACACCATATATTTT. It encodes CASSQDHSGNTIYF.

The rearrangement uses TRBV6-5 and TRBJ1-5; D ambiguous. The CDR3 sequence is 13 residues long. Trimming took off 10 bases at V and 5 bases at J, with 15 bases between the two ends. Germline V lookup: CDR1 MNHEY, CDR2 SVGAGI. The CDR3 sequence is CATNQYRHQPQHF. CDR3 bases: TGTGCCACCAACCAGTACAGACATCAGCCCCAGCATTTT.

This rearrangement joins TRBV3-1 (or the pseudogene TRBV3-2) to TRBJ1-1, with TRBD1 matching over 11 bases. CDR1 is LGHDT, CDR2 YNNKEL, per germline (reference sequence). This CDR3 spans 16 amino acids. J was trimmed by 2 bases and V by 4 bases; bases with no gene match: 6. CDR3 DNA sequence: TGTGCCAGCAGCCTCCGGGACAGGGGGTTTAACACTGAAGCTTTCTTT. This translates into CASSLRDRGFNTEAFF.

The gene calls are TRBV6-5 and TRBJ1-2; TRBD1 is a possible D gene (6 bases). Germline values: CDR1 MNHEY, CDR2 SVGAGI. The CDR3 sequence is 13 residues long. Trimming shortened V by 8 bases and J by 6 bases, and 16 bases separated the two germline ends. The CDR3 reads CASHDGTHDGYTF. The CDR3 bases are TGTGCCAGCCATGACGGGACACACGATGGCTACACCTTC.

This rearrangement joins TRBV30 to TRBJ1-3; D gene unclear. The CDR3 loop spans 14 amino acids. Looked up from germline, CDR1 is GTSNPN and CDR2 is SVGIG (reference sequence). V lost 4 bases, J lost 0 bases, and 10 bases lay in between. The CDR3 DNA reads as TGTGCCTGGACAGGATACTACTCTGGAAACACCATATATTTT. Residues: CAWTGYYSGNTIYF.

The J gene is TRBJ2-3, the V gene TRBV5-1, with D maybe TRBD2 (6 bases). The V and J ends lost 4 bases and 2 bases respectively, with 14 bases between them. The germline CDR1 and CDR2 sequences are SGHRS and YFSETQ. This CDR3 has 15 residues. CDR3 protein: CASSLEGLATDTQYF. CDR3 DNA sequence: TGCGCCAGCAGCCTGGAGGGGTTGGCCACAGATACGCAGTATTTT.

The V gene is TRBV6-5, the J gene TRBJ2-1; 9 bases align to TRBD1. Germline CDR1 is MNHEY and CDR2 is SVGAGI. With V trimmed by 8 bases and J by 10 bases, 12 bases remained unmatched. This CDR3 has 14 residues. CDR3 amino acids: CASLEGTGIGEQFF. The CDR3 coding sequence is TGTGCCAGCCTGGAGGGGACAGGGATCGGCGAGCAGTTCTTC.

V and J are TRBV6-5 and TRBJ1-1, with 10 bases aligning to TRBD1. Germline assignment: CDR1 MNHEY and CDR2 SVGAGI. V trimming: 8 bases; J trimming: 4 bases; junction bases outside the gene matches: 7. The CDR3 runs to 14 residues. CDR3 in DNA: TGTGCCAGCTTATCATGGGACAGGGGCACTGAAGCTTTCTTT. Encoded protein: CASLSWDRGTEAFF.

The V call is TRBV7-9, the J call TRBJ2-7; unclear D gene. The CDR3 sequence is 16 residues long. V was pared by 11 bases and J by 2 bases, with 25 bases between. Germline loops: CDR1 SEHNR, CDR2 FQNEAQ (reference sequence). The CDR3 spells CAVIVRKGLRAYEQYF. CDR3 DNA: TGTGCCGTCATCGTCCGGAAAGGGCTCAGAGCCTACGAGCAGTACTTC.

CDR3 in DNA: TGTGCCAGCAGTTTACTACACAGGGACCAAGAGACCCAGTACTTC. Translating it yields CASSLLHRDQETQYF. The chain carries TRBV6-5 and TRBJ2-5; tentatively, D is TRBD1 (6 bases). The CDR3 is 15 residues long. CDR1 is MNHEY and CDR2 is SVGAGI in the germline V gene. V was trimmed by 4 bases and J by 0 bases, leaving 12 bases between them.

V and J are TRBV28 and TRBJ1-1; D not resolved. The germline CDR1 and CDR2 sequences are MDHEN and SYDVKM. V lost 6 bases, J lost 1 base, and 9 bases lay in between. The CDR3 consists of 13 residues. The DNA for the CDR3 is TGTGCCAGCAGCTACGACCCGAACACTGAAGCTTTCTTT. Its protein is CASSYDPNTEAFF.

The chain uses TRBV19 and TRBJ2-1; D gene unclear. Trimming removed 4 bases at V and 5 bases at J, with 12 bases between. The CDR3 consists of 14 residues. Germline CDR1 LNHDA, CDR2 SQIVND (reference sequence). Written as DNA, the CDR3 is TGTGCCAGTAGTAGGGCAGAGACTGACAATGAGCAGTTCTTC. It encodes CASSRAETDNEQFF.

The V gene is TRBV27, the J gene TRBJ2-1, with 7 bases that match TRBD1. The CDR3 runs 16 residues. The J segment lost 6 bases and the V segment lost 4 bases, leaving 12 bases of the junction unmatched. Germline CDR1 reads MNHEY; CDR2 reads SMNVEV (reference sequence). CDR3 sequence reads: CASSSQRQGWGNEQFF. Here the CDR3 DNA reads TGTGCCAGCAGTTCTCAACGACAGGGTTGGGGCAATGAGCAGTTCTTC.

The CDR3 coding sequence is TGCGCCAGCAGCCAAGAGTCCCTACCGGACTATGGCTACACCTTC. Translated, it gives CASSQESLPDYGYTF. J is TRBJ1-2 and V is TRBV4-1; D uncertain. There are 15 residues in the CDR3. V gave up 0 bases and J gave up 3 bases, with 11 bases separating them. CDR1 and CDR2 from the germline V gene are MGHRA and YSYEKL.

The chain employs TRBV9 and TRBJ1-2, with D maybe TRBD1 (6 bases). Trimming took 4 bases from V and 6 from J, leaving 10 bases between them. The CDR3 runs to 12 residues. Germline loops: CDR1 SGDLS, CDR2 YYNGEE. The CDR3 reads CASSPRGHGYTF. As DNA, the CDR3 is TGTGCCAGCAGCCCTCGGGGGCATGGCTACACCTTC.

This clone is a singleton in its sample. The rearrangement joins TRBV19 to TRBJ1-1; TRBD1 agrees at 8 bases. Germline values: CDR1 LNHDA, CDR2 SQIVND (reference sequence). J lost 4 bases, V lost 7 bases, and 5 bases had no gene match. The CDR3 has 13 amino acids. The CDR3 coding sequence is TGTGCCAGTAAGGACAGGGCGGCCACTGAAGCTTTCTTT. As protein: CASKDRAATEAFF. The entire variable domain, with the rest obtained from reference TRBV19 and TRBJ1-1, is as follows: DGGITQSPKYLFRKEGQNVTLSCEQNLNHDAMYWYRQDPGQGLRLIYYSQIVNDFQKGDIAEGYSVSREKKESFPLTVTSAQKNPTAFYLCASKDRAATEAFFGQGTRLTVV.

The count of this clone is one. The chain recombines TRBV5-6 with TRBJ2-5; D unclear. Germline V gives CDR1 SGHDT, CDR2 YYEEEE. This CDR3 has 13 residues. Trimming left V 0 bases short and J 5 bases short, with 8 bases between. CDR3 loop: CASSLGLRETQYF. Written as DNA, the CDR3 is TGTGCCAGCAGCTTGGGCCTGAGGGAGACCCAGTACTTC.

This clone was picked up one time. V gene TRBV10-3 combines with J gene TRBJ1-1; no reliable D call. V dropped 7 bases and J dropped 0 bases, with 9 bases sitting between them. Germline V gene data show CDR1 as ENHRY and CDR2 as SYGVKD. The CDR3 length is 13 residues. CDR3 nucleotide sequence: TGTGCCATCATGACTTCTATGAACACTGAAGCTTTCTTT. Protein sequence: CAIMTSMNTEAFF.

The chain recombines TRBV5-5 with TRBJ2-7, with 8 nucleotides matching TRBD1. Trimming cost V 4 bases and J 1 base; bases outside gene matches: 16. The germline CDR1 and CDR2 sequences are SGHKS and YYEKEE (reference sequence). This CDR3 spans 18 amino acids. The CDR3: CASSGFGDRGFGSYEQYF. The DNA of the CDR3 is TGTGCCAGCAGCGGCTTTGGAGACAGGGGCTTTGGGTCCTACGAGCAGTACTTC. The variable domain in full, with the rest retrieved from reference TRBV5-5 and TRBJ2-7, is DAGVTQSPTHLIKTRGQQVTLRCSPISGHKSVSWYQQVLGQGPQFIFQYYEKEERGRGNFPDRFSARQFPNYSSELNVNALLLGDSALYLCASSGFGDRGFGSYEQYFGPGTRLTVT.

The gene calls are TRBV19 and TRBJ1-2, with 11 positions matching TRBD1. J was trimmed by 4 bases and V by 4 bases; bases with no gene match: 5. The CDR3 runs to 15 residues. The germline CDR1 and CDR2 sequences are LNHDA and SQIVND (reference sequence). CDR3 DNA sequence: TGTGCCAGTAGTAACCTTGGGACAGGGGGCTATGGCTACACCTTC. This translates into CASSNLGTGGYGYTF.

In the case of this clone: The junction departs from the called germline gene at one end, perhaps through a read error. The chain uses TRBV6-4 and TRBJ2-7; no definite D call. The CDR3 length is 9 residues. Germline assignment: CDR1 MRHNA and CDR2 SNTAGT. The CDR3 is CASSDSKHF. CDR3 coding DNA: TGTGCCAGCAGTGACTCGAAGCACTTC.

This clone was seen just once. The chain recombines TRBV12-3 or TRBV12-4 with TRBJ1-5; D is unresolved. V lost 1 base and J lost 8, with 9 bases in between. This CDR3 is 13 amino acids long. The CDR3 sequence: CASSLGEVEPQHF. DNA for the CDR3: TGTGCCAGCAGTTTAGGGGAGGTTGAGCCCCAGCATTTT.

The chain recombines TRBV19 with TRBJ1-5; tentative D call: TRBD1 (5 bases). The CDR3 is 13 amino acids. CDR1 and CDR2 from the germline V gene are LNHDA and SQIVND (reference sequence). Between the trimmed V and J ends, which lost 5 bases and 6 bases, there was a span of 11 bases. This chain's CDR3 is CASSQAGLQPQHF. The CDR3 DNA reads TGTGCCAGTAGTCAGGCGGGGCTTCAGCCCCAGCATTTT.

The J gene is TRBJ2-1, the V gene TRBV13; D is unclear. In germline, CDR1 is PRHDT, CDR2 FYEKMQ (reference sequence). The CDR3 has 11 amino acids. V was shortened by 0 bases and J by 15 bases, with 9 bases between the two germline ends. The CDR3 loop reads CASSLGLGPFF. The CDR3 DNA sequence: TGTGCCAGCAGCTTAGGTCTGGGTCCGTTCTTC.